A single sample gave rise to the 9 T cell receptor beta chains below, sequenced in a study of identifying expanded T cells in peripheral blood. TCRdb's table, derived via immunoSEQ multiplex PCR, lists solely in-frame clones and lacks some. The table lists around 120,000 clones, about 88% of them singletons. The sequencing sample was made of blood. These TCRs come from a person aged 18 to 69 in good health.

The genes are TRBV5-4 and TRBJ1-2, with 7 bases aligning to TRBD1. Germline V gene sequence: CDR1 SGHNT, CDR2 YYREEE (reference sequence). CDR3 length: 13 residues. With 4 bases clipped from V and 6 bases from J, the junction kept 6 bases outside the gene matches. The CDR3 DNA reads as TGTGCCAGCAGCCGCCAGGGGGAGGATGGCTACACCTTC. It specifies CASSRQGEDGYTF.

V is TRBV11-2 and J is TRBJ2-7; D not certain. Germline loops: CDR1 SGHAT, CDR2 FQNNGV. The CDR3 runs 12 residues. Deletions cut 5 bases from V and 6 bases from J, with 11 bases between. The CDR3 coding sequence is TGTGCCAGCAGCCTTCAACTCGGCGAGCAGTACTTC. Translating it yields CASSLQLGEQYF.

This sequence joins TRBV11-1 and TRBJ2-7; D gene ambiguous. V gave up 0 bases and J gave up 4 bases, with 7 bases separating them. The CDR3 extends over 13 amino acids. Per the germline V gene, CDR1 is SGHAT and CDR2 is FQDESV (reference sequence). This CDR3 reads CASSLAQRYEQYF. The CDR3 bases are TGTGCCAGCAGCTTAGCGCAGAGATACGAGCAGTACTTC.

The V gene is TRBV2, the J gene TRBJ2-3; D is ambiguous. Trimming removed 6 bases at V and 14 bases at J, with 15 bases between. The CDR3 length is 11 residues. The V gene's germline CDR1 is SNHLY and CDR2 FYNNEI. The CDR3 bases are TGTGCCAGCAGGCCATTCCAGCTGCCGTATTTT. Its translation is CASRPFQLPYF.

This clone appeared once. V usage is TRBV28 and J usage is TRBJ1-3; 8 bases fit TRBD1. The CDR3 totals 16 residues. CDR1 and CDR2 (germline): MDHEN, SYDVKM. Trimming cost V 1 base and J 2 bases; bases outside gene matches: 4. The CDR3 protein is CASSLFPRGPGNTIYF. For the CDR3, the DNA is TGTGCCAGCAGTTTATTCCCCAGGGGGCCTGGAAACACCATATATTTT.

The chain has TRBV2 and TRBJ2-3, with a tentative D call TRBD1 (5 bases). CDR1 is SNHLY, CDR2 FYNNEI, per germline. V lost 1 base and J 2 bases, leaving 13 bases between the germline ends. CDR3 length: 16 residues. In DNA, the CDR3 is TGTGCCAGCAGTGAAGATTCAGGGAAGCTCACAGATACGCAGTATTTT. Its translation is CASSEDSGKLTDTQYF.

The V call is TRBV7-9, the J call TRBJ2-5; a weak D match, TRBD1 (6 bases). Germline V gene lookup returns CDR1 SEHNR and CDR2 FQNEAQ (reference sequence). The V end lost 2 bases, the J end lost 3 bases, and 10 bases lay between the germline ends. This CDR3 region has 14 residues. CDR3 loop: CASSLQGIKETQYF. In nucleotides, the CDR3 is TGTGCCAGCAGCTTACAGGGGATCAAAGAGACCCAGTACTTC.

This clone was observed a single time. V and J are TRBV28 and TRBJ1-6; D gene unclear. CDR1 and CDR2 from the germline V gene are MDHEN and SYDVKM. The CDR3 runs to 16 residues. V shed 4 bases and J shed 0 bases, with 10 bases lying between them. The CDR3 coding sequence is TGTGCCAGCAGTTCTCCAGCGCACTCCTATAATTCACCCCTCCACTTT. Its translation: CASSSPAHSYNSPLHF.

The genes are TRBV5-4 and TRBJ2-7, with no clear D. CDR1 is SGHNT, CDR2 YYREEE, per germline (reference sequence). Between the trimmed V and J ends, which lost 4 bases and 0 bases, there was a span of 5 bases. The CDR3 is 12 residues long. The CDR3 loop is CASSLISYEQYF. The CDR3 region has the DNA TGTGCCAGCAGCCTAATCTCCTACGAGCAGTACTTC.